One sample yielded the 12 T cell receptor beta chains listed below, sequenced in a study of cytomegalovirus exposure and HLA in healthy donors. Primers included in the PCR were 60 Vbeta and 13 Jbeta primers. Here immunoSEQ multiplex PCR was the method, and the copy in TCRdb shows in-frame clones only, minus some. The top ten clones hold approximately 7.8% of a sample with about 86,000 clones, over 70% of them seen once. Sequenced: PBMCs. The source is a man between 60 and 75 years old in good health and CMV-seronegative.

The chain's CDR3 is CASSGGFNYGYTF. For the CDR3, the DNA is TGTGCCAGCAGTGGAGGTTTTAACTATGGCTACACCTTC. The rearrangement joins TRBV27 to TRBJ1-2; D not certain. Germline-derived CDR1 and CDR2 are MNHEY and SMNVEV (reference sequence). The CDR3 is 13 residues long. Between the trimmed V and J ends, which lost 5 bases and 1 base, there was a span of 8 bases.

The rearrangement uses TRBV7-2 and TRBJ1-2, with TRBD1 as a possible D gene (6 bases). The CDR3 loop spans 13 amino acids. The germline V gene encodes CDR1 SGHTA and CDR2 FQGNSA. The V end was cut by 5 bases, the J end by 4 bases, with 11 bases between. CDR3 DNA sequence: TGTGCCAGCAGCCCGGACAGTAGCTATGGCTACACCTTC. This encodes CASSPDSSYGYTF. Variable domain in full (rest from reference TRBV7-2 and TRBJ1-2): GAGVSQSPSNKVTEKGKDVELRCDPISGHTALYWYRQSLGQGLEFLIYFQGNSAPDKSGLPSDRFSAERTGGSVSTLTIQRTQQEDSAVYLCASSPDSSYGYTFGSGTRLTVV.

This chain connects TRBV5-1 to TRBJ1-6; D is uncertain. The CDR3 totals 13 residues. V gave up 0 bases and J gave up 12 bases, with 10 bases separating them. Germline values: CDR1 SGHRS, CDR2 YFSETQ. This chain's CDR3 is CASSLDRLRPLHF. DNA of the CDR3: TGCGCCAGCAGCTTGGATCGACTCAGACCCCTCCACTTT.

The chain has TRBV6-6 and TRBJ2-7; D unresolved. The ends were cut back, 8 bases at V and 0 bases at J, with 8 bases in the middle. CDR1 and CDR2 from the germline V gene are MNHNY and SVGAGI (reference sequence). This CDR3 spans 12 amino acids. Here the CDR3 reads CASAGSSYEQYF. CDR3 bases: TGTGCCAGCGCAGGAAGCTCCTACGAGCAGTACTTC.

The chain has TRBV2 and TRBJ2-3; 10 bases align to TRBD2. The CDR3 is 14 residues long. CDR1 and CDR2 from the germline V gene are SNHLY and FYNNEI. Trimming removed 8 bases from V and 2 bases from J; junction bases left unmatched: 4. The CDR3 nucleotides are TGTGCCAGCGGGGGACTAGCGCTCACAGATACGCAGTATTTT. Protein product: CASGGLALTDTQYF.

The V and J genes are TRBV29-1 and TRBJ1-2; a weak D match, TRBD1 (5 bases). Trimming stripped 3 bases from V and 7 bases from J, with 12 bases between. Germline V CDR1 and CDR2: SQVTM, ANQGSEA. The CDR3 consists of 12 residues. CDR3 bases: TGCAGCGTTGATGCAGGGAAAGGTGGCTACACCTTC. Residues: CSVDAGKGGYTF. The whole variable domain, filled in from reference TRBV29-1 and TRBJ1-2, reads SAVISQKPSRDICQRGTSLTIQCQVDSQVTMMFWYRQQPGQSLTLIATANQGSEATYESGFVIDKFPISRPNLTFSTLTVSNMSPEDSSIYLCSVDAGKGGYTFGSGTRLTVV.

The rearrangement uses TRBV18 and TRBJ2-7; the match to TRBD1 covers 7 bases. The V gene end was trimmed by 6 bases and the J gene end by 3 bases; junction bases not matched to a gene: 8. Germline loops: CDR1 KGHSH, CDR2 LQKENI. This CDR3 comprises 14 residues. The CDR3 DNA sequence: TGTGCCAGCTCCCCCGACAGGGCGGGCTACGAGCAGTACTTC. This gives the protein CASSPDRAGYEQYF.

This rearrangement joins TRBV28 to TRBJ1-5, with D tentatively TRBD1 (6 bases). This CDR3 has 15 amino acids. Germline V gene sequence: CDR1 MDHEN, CDR2 SYDVKM. Trimming removed 7 bases from V and 3 bases from J, with 16 bases in between. The CDR3 spells CASTQGGGNNQPQHF. Written as DNA, the CDR3 is TGTGCCAGCACCCAAGGGGGGGGAAACAATCAGCCCCAGCATTTT.

The chain joins TRBV5-6 to TRBJ1-4, with no clear D. V was pared by 4 bases and J by 8 bases, with 12 bases between. Germline-derived CDR1 and CDR2 are SGHDT and YYEEEE. There are 13 residues in the CDR3. CDR3 residues: CASSRSGQEKLFF. Here the CDR3 DNA reads TGTGCCAGCAGCCGAAGCGGGCAAGAAAAACTGTTTTTT. Full variable domain (missing parts from reference TRBV5-6 and TRBJ1-4): DAGVTQSPTHLIKTRGQQVTLRCSPKSGHDTVSWYQQALGQGPQFIFQYYEEEERQRGNFPDRFSGHQFPNYSSELNVNALLLGDSALYLCASSRSGQEKLFFGSGTQLSVL.

The gene calls are TRBV11-3 and TRBJ1-6; the D gene is possibly TRBD1 (6 bases). CDR3 size: 14 residues. V was trimmed by 1 base and J by 7 bases, leaving 8 bases between them. CDR1 and CDR2 from the germline V gene are SGHNT and YENEEA. The CDR3 DNA follows: TGTGCCAGCAGCTTAGGGGGGCGGAATTCACCCCTCCACTTT. Protein sequence: CASSLGGRNSPLHF.

The chain combines TRBV27 with TRBJ2-1; TRBD2 agrees at 11 bases. V was pared by 10 bases and J by 4 bases, with 3 bases of the junction left unmatched. Germline values: CDR1 MNHEY, CDR2 SMNVEV (reference sequence). This CDR3 is 13 amino acids long. The CDR3 loop is CATRLAGYNEQFF. CDR3 in DNA: TGTGCCACCCGACTAGCGGGGTACAATGAGCAGTTCTTC.

As for this clone: One end of the junction does not line up with germline, which may come from a read error. The chain uses TRBV28 and TRBJ2-7; 9 bases are shared with TRBD2. The V gene's germline CDR1 is MDHEN and CDR2 SYDVKM. This CDR3 has 13 residues. CDR3 sequence: CASSLGTSYERYF. In DNA, the CDR3 is TGTGCCAGCAGTTTGGGGACTAGCTACGAGCGGTACTTC. The full variable domain, rest sourced from reference TRBV28 and TRBJ2-7, is DVKVTQSSRYLVKRTGEKVFLECVQDMDHENMFWYRQDPGLGLRLIYFSYDVKMKEKGDIPEGYSVSREKKERFSLILESASTNQTSMYLCASSLGTSYERYFGPGTRLTVT.